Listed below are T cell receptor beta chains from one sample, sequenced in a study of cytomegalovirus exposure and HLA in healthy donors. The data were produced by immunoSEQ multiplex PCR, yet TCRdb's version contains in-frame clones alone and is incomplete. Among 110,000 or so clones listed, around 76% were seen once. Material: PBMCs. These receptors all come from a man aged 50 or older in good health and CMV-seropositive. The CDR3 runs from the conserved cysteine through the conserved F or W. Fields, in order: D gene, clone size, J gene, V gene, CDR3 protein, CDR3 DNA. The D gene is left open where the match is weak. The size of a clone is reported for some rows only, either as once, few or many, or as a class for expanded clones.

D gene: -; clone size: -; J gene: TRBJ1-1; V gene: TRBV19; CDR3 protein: CASSPPGRTEAFF; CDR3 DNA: TGTGCCAGTAGTCCACCGGGGAGAACTGAAGCTTTCTTT
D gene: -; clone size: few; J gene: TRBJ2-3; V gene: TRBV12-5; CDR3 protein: CASGFARGGQSDTQYF; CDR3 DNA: TGTGCTAGTGGTTTCGCACGTGGGGGCCAATCAGATACGCAGTATTTT
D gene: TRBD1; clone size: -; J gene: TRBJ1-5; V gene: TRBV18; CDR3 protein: CASSGDSPDNQPQHF; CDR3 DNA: TGTGCCAGCTCGGGGGACAGTCCCGATAATCAGCCCCAGCATTTT
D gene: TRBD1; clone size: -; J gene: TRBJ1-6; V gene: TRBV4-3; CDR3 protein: CASSSRQGANSPLHF; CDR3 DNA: TGCGCCAGCAGCTCCCGACAGGGGGCCAATTCACCCCTCCACTTT
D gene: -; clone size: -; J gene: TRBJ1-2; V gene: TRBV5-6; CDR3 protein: CASTTWRQSGYTF; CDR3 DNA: TGTGCCAGCACCACTTGGAGACAGTCGGGCTACACCTTC
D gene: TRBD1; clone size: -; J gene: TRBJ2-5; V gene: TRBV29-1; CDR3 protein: CSVDATGTETQYF; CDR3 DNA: TGCAGCGTTGACGCGACAGGGACGGAGACCCAGTACTTC
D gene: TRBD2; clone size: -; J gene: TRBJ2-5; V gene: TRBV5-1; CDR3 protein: CASSSRGETSGSETQYF; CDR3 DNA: TGCGCCAGCAGCTCCCGTGGTGAGACTAGCGGGAGTGAGACCCAGTACTTC
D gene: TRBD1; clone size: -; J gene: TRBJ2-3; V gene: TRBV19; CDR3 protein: CASSINAPGTGEADTQYF; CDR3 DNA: TGTGCCAGTAGTATCAATGCGCCCGGGACAGGGGAAGCCGATACGCAGTATTTT
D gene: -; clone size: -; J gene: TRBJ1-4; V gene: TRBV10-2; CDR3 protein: CASRGGLGEKLFF; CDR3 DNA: TGCGCCAGCAGGGGGGGGTTAGGCGAAAAACTGTTTTTT
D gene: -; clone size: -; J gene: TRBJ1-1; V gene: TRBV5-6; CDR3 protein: CASSRDITIKAFF; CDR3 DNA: TGTGCCAGCAGCCGGGACATTACGATCAAAGCTTTCTTT
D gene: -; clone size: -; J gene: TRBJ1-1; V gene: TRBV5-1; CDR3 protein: CASSLGQPNTEAFF; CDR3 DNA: TGCGCCAGCAGCTTGGGACAGCCGAACACTGAAGCTTTCTTT
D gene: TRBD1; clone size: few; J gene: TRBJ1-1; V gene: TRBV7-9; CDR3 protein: CASSFGTGMGEAFF; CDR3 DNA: TGTGCCAGCAGCTTCGGGACAGGGATGGGTGAAGCTTTCTTT
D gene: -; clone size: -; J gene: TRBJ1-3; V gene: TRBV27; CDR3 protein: CASSFSWLLGAASSGNTIYF; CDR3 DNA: TGTGCCAGCAGTTTTTCTTGGCTTCTGGGGGCCGCGAGCTCTGGAAACACCATATATTTT
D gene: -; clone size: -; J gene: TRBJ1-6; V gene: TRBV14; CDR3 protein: CASSRTRSSYNSPLHF; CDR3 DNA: TGTGCCAGCAGTAGGACAAGGAGCTCCTATAATTCACCCCTCCACTTT
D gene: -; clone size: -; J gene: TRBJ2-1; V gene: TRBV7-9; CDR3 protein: CASSFQGNEQFF; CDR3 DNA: TGTGCCAGCAGCTTCCAGGGCAATGAGCAGTTCTTC
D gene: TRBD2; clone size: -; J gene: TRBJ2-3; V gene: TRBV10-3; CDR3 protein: CASSRLSGGAPDTQYF; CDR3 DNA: TGTGCCTCCTCAAGACTTAGCGGGGGGGCCCCAGATACGCAGTATTTT
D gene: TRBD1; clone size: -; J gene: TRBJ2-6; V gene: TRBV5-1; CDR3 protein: CASSLAGTGTSGANVLTF; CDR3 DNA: TGCGCCAGCAGCTTGGCCGGGACAGGGACTTCTGGGGCCAACGTCCTGACTTTC
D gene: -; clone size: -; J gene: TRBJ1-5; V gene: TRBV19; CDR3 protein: CASSIRREDQPQHF; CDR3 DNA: TGTGCCAGTAGTATCCGCAGGGAGGATCAGCCCCAGCATTTT
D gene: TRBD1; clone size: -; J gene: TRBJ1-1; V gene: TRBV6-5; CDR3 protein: CASRRQGLSTEAFF; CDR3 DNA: TGTGCCAGCAGAAGACAGGGGTTGAGCACTGAAGCTTTCTTT
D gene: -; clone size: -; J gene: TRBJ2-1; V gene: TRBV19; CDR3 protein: CASSMRRNEQFF; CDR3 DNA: TGTGCCAGTAGTATGAGGAGGAATGAGCAGTTCTTC
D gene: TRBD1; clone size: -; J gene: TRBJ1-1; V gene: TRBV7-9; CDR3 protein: CASSLDRGRRNTEAFF; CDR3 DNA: TGTGCCAGCAGCTTAGACAGGGGAAGAAGGAACACTGAAGCTTTCTTT
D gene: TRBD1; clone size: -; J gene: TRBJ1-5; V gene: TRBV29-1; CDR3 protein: CSGGQGGNQPQHF; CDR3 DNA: TGCAGCGGCGGACAGGGTGGCAATCAGCCCCAGCATTTT
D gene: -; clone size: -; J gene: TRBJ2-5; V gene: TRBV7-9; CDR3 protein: CASSPGLTYGETQYF; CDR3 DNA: TGTGCCAGCAGCCCCGGACTGACTTATGGGGAGACCCAGTACTTC
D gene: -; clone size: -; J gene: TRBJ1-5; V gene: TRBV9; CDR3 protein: CASSPGEGQPQHF; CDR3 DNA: TGTGCCAGCAGTCCTGGGGAGGGTCAGCCCCAGCATTTT
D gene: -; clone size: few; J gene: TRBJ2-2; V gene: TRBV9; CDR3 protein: CASSGRAGELFF; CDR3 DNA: TGTGCCAGCAGCGGCCGAGCCGGGGAGCTGTTTTTT
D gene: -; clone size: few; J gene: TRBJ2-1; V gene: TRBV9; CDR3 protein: CASSETNLASNNEQFF; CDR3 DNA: TGTGCCAGCAGCGAGACCAATCTAGCGAGCAACAATGAGCAGTTCTTC
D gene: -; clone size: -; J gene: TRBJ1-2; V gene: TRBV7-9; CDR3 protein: CASSPRGGREVNYGYTF; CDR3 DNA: TGTGCCAGCAGCCCCAGGGGAGGGAGAGAAGTCAACTATGGCTACACCTTC
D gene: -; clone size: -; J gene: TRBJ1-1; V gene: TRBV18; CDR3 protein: CASSPDHEGNTEAFF; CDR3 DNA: TGTGCCAGCTCACCAGATCATGAGGGGAACACTGAAGCTTTCTTT
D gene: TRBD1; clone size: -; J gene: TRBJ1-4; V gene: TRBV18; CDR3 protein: CASSHGQGVNNEKLFF; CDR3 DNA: TGTGCCAGCTCTCATGGACAGGGGGTTAATAATGAAAAACTGTTTTTT
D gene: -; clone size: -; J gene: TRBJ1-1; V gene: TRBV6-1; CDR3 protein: CASIISKGDTEAFF; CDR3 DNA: TGTGCCAGCATTATTTCGAAAGGGGACACTGAAGCTTTCTTT
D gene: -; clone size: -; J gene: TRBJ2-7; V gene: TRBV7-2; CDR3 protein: CASSRPVGVLENEQYF; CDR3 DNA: TGTGCCAGCAGCCGGCCGGTGGGAGTCCTAGAGAACGAGCAGTACTTC
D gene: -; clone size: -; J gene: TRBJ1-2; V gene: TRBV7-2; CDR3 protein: CASTKGGAESRGGYTF; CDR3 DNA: TGTGCCAGCACCAAAGGGGGGGCGGAGTCCCGGGGAGGCTACACCTTC
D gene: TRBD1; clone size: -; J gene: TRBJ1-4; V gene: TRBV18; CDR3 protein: CASSLGTDNEKLFF; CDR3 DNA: TGTGCCAGCTCACTCGGGACAGATAATGAAAAACTGTTTTTT
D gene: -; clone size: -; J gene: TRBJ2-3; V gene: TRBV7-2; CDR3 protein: CASSDRGGGDTQYF; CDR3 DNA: TGTGCCAGCAGCGATCGAGGGGGTGGAGATACGCAGTATTTT
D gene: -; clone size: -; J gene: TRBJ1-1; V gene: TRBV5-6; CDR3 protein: CASSLRGTNTEAFF; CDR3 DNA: TGTGCCAGCAGCTTGAGGGGAACGAACACTGAAGCTTTCTTT
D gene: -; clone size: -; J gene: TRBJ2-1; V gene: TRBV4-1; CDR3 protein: CASSQEGTRVRNNEQFF; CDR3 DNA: TGCGCCAGCAGCCAAGAAGGTACCAGGGTACGAAACAATGAGCAGTTCTTC
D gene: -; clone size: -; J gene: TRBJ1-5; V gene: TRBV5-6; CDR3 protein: CASSLLTGNQPQHF; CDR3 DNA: TGTGCCAGCAGCTTACTAACGGGAAATCAGCCCCAGCATTTT
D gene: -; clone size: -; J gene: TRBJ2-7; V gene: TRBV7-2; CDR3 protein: CASSSSGGYEQYF; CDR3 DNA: TGTGCCAGCAGCTCCTCCGGGGGTTACGAGCAGTACTTC
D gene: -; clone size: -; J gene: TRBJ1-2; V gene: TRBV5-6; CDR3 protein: CASSLQGTNYGYTF; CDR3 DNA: TGTGCCAGCAGCTTACAGGGTACTAACTATGGCTACACCTTC
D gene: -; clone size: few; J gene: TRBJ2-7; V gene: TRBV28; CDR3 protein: CASSLEVPYEQYF; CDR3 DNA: TGTGCCAGCAGTTTAGAGGTTCCCTACGAGCAGTACTTC
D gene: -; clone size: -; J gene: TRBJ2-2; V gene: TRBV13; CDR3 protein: CASSPLQGSTGELFF; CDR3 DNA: TGTGCCAGCAGCCCCTTACAGGGATCCACCGGGGAGCTGTTTTTT
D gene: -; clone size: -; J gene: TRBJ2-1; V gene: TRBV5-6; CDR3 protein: CASSLDQGSGYNEQFF; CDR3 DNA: TGTGCCAGCAGCTTGGACCAGGGGTCCGGATACAATGAGCAGTTCTTC
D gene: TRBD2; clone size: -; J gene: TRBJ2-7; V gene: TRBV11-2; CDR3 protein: CASSLEQGGYEQYF; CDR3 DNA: TGTGCCAGCAGCTTAGAGCAGGGAGGGTACGAGCAGTACTTC
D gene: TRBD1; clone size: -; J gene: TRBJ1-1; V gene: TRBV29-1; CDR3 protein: CSVRTGQIMNTEAFF; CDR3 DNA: TGCAGCGTGAGGACAGGACAGATTATGAACACTGAAGCTTTCTTT
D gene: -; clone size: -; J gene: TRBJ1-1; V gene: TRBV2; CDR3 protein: CASSEEANTEAFF; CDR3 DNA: TGTGCCAGCAGTGAGGAGGCGAACACTGAAGCTTTCTTT
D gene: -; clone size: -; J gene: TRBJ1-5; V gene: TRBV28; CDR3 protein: CASSLWWGGVQPQHF; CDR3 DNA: TGTGCCAGCAGTTTATGGTGGGGGGGGGTTCAGCCCCAGCATTTT
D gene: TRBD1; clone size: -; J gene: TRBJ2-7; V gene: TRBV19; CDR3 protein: CASSPQGLGYEQYF; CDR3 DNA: TGTGCCAGTAGTCCACAGGGGTTAGGCTACGAGCAGTACTTC
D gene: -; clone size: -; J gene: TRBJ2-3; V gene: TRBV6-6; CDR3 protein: CASSYRQYQITQYF; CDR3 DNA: TGTGCCAGCAGTTACCGCCAGTACCAGATAACGCAGTATTTT
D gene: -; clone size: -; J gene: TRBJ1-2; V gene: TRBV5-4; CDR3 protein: CASSLFRDTLNYGYTF; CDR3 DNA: TGTGCCAGCAGCTTGTTCCGGGACACACTGAACTATGGCTACACCTTC
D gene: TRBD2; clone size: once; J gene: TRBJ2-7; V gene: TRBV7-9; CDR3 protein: CASSPGLAGGLKYF; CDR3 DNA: TGTGCCAGCAGCCCCGGACTAGCGGGAGGGCTGAAGTACTTC
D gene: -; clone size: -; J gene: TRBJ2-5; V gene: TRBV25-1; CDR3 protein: CASSLDLYQETQYF; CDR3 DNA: TGTGCCAGCAGCCTAGATCTGTACCAAGAGACCCAGTACTTC
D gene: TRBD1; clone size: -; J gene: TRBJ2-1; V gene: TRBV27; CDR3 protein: CASRYRGLYNEQFF; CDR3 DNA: TGTGCCAGCAGATACAGGGGGCTTTACAATGAGCAGTTCTTC
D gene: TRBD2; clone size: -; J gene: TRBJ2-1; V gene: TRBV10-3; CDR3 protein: CATSLAGESRNEQFF; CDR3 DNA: TGTGCCACTTCTCTAGCGGGAGAAAGCAGGAATGAGCAGTTCTTC